The T cell receptor beta chain under discussion was sequenced for a study of blood T cell repertoires in COVID-19. Background on the study: Acute-phase and convalescent COVID-19 samples originated in the United States, Italy and Spain.

TCRdb keeps only in-frame clones here, not all; method: immunoSEQ multiplex PCR. Found here are 450,000 or so clones, 90% of them singletons; the top ten hold 0.6% to 0.7%. Participants' reported clinical history set cohort assignment. The CDR3 has 16 amino acids. Germline loops: CDR1 SQVTM, CDR2 ANQGSEA. V lost 7 bases, J lost 0 bases, and 10 bases stayed unmatched. Sequencing input: PBMCs or T cells enriched from blood (not recorded which). This chain connects TRBV29-1 to TRBJ2-1; 9 nucleotides agree with TRBD1. This receptor was taken from a man between 18 and 29 years old who had recovered from COVID-19. Written as DNA, the CDR3 is TGCAGCGCCACCCGGCCGGGACAGGGCTCCTACAATGAGCAGTTCTTC. This sequence encodes CSATRPGQGSYNEQFF.